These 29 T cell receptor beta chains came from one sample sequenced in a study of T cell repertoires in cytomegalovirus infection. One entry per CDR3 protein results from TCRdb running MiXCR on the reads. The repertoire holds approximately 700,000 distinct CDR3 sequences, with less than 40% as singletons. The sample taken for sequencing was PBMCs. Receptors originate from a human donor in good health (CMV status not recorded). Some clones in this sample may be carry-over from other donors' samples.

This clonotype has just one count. The CDR3 here is CASSISQGAPHEQYF. In DNA form, the CDR3 reads TGTGCCAGTAGTATTAGCCAGGGGGCTCCGCACGAGCAGTACTTC. J is TRBJ2-7 and V is TRBV19; 8 nucleotides agree with TRBD1. Unmatched junction bases numbered 9, after V lost 3 bases and J lost 5 bases. There are 15 residues in the CDR3. Per the germline V gene, CDR1 is LNHDA and CDR2 is SQIVND (reference sequence).

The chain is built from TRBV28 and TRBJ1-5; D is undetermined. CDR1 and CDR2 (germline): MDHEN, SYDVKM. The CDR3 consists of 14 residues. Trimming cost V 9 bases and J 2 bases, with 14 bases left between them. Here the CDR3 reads CASHGDYRNQPQHF. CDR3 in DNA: TGTGCCAGTCATGGGGATTACCGCAATCAGCCCCAGCATTTT.

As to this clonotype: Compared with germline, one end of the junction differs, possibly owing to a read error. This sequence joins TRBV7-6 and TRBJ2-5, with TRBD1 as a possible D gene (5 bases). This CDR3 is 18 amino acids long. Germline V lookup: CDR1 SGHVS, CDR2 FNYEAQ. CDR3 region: CASSLAVVGAGWQETQYF. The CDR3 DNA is TGTGCTAGCAGCTTGGCCGTGGTAGGGGCAGGGTGGCAAGAGACCCAGTACTTC.

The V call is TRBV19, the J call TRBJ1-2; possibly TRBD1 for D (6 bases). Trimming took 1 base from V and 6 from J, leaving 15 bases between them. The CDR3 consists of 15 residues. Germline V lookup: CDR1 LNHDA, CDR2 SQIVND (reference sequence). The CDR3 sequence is CASSIAKQGFHGYTF. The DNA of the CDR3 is TGTGCCAGTAGTATAGCCAAACAGGGTTTTCATGGCTACACCTTC. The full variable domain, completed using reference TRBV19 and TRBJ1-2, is DGGITQSPKYLFRKEGQNVTLSCEQNLNHDAMYWYRQDPGQGLRLIYYSQIVNDFQKGDIAEGYSVSREKKESFPLTVTSAQKNPTAFYLCASSIAKQGFHGYTFGSGTRLTVV.

CDR3 DNA: TGTGCCAGCAGCTCAGGAGACACTGTTGATCAGCCCCAGCATTTT. Translation gives CASSSGDTVDQPQHF. The chain carries TRBV7-4 and TRBJ1-5; D unresolved. Germline V gene sequence: CDR1 SGHVT, CDR2 SQSDAQ. CDR3 length equals 15 residues. V was cut by 4 bases and J by 5 bases, with 15 bases left in between.

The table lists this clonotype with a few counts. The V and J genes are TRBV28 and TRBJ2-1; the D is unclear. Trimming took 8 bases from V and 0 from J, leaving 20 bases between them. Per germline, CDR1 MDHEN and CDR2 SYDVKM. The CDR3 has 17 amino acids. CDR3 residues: CASFSGRRPSSYNEQFF. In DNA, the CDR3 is TGTGCCAGCTTTTCAGGTCGGCGGCCGAGCTCCTACAATGAGCAGTTCTTC.

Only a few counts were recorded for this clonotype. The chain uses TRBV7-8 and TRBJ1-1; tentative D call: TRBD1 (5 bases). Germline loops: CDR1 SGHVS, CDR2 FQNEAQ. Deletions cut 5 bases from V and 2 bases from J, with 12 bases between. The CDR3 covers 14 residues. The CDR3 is CASSPAGANTEAFF. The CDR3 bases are TGTGCCAGCAGCCCCGCCGGGGCTAACACTGAAGCTTTCTTT.

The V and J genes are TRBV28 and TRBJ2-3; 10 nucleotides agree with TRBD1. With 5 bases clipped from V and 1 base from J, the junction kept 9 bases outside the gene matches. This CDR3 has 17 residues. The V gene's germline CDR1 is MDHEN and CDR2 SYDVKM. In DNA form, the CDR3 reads TGTGCCAGCAGTCACTGGGCGGGGACAGGGGGCACAGATACGCAGTATTTT. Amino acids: CASSHWAGTGGTDTQYF. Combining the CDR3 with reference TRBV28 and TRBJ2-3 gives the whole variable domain DVKVTQSSRYLVKRTGEKVFLECVQDMDHENMFWYRQDPGLGLRLIYFSYDVKMKEKGDIPEGYSVSREKKERFSLILESASTNQTSMYLCASSHWAGTGGTDTQYFGPGTRLTVL.

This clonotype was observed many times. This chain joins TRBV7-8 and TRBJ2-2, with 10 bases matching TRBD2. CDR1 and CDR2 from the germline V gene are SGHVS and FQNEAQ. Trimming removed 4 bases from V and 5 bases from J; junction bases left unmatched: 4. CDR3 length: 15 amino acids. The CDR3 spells CASSSSGSWTGELFF. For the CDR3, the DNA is TGTGCCAGCAGCTCTAGCGGGAGTTGGACCGGGGAGCTGTTTTTT.

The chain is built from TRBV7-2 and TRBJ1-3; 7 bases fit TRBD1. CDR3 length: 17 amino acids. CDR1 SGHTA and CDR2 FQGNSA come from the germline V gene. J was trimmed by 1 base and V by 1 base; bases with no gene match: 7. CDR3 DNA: TGTGCCAGCAGCTTAGTGGGGACAGTGGGGTCTGGAAACACCATATATTTT. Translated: CASSLVGTVGSGNTIYF.

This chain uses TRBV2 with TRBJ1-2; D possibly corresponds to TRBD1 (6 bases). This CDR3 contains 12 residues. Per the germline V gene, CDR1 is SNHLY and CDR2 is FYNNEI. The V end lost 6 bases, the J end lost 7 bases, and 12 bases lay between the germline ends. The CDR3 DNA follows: TGTGCCAGCAGGCAAAGGACAGTTGGCTACACCTTC. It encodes CASRQRTVGYTF.

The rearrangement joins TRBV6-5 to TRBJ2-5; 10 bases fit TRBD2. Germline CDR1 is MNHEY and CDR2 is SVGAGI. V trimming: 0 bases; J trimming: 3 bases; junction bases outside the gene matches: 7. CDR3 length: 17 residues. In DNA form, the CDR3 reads TGTGCCAGCAGTTACTCCGGCCCTAGCGGGAGAAAAGAGACCCAGTACTTC. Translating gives CASSYSGPSGRKETQYF.

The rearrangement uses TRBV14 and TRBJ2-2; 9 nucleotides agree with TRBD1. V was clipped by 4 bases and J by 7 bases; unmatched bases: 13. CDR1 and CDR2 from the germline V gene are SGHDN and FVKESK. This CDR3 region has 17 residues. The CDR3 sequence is CASSRLQGAGGFGELFF. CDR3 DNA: TGTGCCAGCAGCCGGCTACAGGGGGCCGGTGGATTCGGGGAGCTGTTTTTT.

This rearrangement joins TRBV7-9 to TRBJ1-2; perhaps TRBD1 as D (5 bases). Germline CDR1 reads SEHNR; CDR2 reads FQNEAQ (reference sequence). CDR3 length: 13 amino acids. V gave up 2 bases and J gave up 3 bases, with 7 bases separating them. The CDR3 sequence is CASSLWGDYGYTF. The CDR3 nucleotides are TGTGCCAGCAGCTTATGGGGGGACTATGGCTACACCTTC.

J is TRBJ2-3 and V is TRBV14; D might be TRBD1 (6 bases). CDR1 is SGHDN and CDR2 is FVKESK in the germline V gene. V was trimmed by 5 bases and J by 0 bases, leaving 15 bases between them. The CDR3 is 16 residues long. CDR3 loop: CASSGYNRASTDTQYF. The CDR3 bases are TGTGCCAGCAGCGGGTATAACAGGGCCAGCACAGATACGCAGTATTTT.

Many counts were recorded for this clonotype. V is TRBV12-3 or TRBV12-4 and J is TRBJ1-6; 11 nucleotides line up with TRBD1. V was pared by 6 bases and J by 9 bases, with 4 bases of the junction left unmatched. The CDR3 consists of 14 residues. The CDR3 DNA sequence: TGTGCCAGCAGCCCCGGGACAGGGGGTTCACCCCTCCACTTT. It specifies CASSPGTGGSPLHF.

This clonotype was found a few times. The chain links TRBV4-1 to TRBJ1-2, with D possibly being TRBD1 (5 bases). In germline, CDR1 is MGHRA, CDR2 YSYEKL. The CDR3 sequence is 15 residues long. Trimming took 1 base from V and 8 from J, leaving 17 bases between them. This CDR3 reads CASSQATGASEGYTF. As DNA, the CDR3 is TGCGCCAGCAGCCAAGCAACCGGGGCGAGTGAAGGCTACACCTTC.

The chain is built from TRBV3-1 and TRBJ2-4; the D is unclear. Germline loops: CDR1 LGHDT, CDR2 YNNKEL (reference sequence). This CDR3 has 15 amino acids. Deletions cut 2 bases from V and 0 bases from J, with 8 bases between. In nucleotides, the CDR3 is TGTGCCAGCAGCCAAACGTGGGGAGCCAAAAACATTCAGTACTTC. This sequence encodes CASSQTWGAKNIQYF.

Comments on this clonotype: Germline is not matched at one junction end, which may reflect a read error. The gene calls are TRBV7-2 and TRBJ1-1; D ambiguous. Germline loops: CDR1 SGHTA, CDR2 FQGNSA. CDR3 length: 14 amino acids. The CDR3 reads CASSILSAGSEALF. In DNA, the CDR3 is TGTGCCAGCAGCATATTATCAGCGGGGTCCGAAGCTTTATTT.

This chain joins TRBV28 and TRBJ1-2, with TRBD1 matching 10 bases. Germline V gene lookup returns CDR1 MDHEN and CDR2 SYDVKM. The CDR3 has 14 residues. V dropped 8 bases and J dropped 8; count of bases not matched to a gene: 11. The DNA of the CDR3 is TGTGCCAGCGGCCGGGACAGGGGCCTATTAGGCTACACCTTC. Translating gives CASGRDRGLLGYTF.

In nucleotides, the CDR3 is TGTGCCAGCAGCGTAAAGAACCACGAGCAGTACTTC. Translated: CASSVKNHEQYF. The chain has TRBV7-6 and TRBJ2-7; D ambiguous. V shed 5 bases and J shed 5 bases, with 10 bases lying between them. CDR3 length: 12 residues. Germline loops: CDR1 SGHVS, CDR2 FNYEAQ. Full variable domain (rest looked up from reference TRBV7-6 and TRBJ2-7): GAGVSQSPRYKVTKRGQDVALRCDPISGHVSLYWYRQALGQGPEFLTYFNYEAQQDKSGLPNDRFSAERPEGSISTLTIQRTEQRDSAMYRCASSVKNHEQYFGPGTRLTVT.

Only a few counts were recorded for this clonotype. In DNA, the CDR3 is TGTGCCAGCAGTTTTCGGTTGGGTGGACGATCAATATACGAGCAGTACTTC. This codes for CASSFRLGGRSIYEQYF. The chain links TRBV28 to TRBJ2-7; D remains ambiguous. Germline CDR1 reads MDHEN; CDR2 reads SYDVKM. The ends were cut back, 3 bases at V and 4 bases at J, with 22 bases in the middle. The CDR3 is made up of 17 amino acids.

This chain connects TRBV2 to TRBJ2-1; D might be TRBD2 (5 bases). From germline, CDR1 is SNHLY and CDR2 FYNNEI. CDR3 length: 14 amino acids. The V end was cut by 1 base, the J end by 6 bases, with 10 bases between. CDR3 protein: CASSEEQAANEQFF. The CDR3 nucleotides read TGTGCCAGCAGTGAAGAGCAAGCGGCCAATGAGCAGTTCTTC.

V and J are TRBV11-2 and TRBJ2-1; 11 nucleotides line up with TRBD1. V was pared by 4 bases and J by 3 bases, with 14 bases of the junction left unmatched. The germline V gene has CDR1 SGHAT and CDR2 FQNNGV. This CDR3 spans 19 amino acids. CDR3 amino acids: CASSSYRSGQGVFYNEQFF. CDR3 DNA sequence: TGTGCCAGCAGCTCATACCGCTCGGGACAGGGGGTGTTCTACAATGAGCAGTTCTTC.

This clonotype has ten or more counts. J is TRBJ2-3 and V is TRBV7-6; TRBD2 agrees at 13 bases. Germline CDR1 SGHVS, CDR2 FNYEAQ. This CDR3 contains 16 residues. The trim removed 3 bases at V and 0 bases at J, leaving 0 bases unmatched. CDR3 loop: CASSLTSGGSTDTQYF. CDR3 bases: TGTGCCAGCAGCTTGACTAGCGGGGGGAGCACAGATACGCAGTATTTT.

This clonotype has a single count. The CDR3 loop is CASSVDGGDSAYTDTQYF. Written as DNA, the CDR3 is TGTGCCAGCAGCGTAGATGGGGGGGACTCCGCCTACACAGATACGCAGTATTTT. The rearrangement links TRBV9 to TRBJ2-3, with TRBD2 matching 7 bases. This CDR3 is built from 18 residues. V dropped 0 bases and J dropped 2; count of bases not matched to a gene: 12. In germline, CDR1 is SGDLS, CDR2 YYNGEE.

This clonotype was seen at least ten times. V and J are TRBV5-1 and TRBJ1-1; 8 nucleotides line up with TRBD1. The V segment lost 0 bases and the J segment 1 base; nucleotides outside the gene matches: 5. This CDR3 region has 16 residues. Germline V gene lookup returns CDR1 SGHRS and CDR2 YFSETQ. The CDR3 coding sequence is TGCGCCAGCAGCTTGGGCCGGACAGGGACGAACACTGAAGCTTTCTTT. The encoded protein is CASSLGRTGTNTEAFF.

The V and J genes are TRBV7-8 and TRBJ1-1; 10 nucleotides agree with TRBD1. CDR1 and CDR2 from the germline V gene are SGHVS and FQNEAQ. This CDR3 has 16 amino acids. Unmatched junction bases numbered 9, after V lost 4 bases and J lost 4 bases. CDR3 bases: TGTGCCAGCAGCTCCCCTACCAGGACAGGGGGCACTGAAGCTTTCTTT. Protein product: CASSSPTRTGGTEAFF. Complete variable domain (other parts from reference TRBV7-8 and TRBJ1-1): GAGVSQSPRYKVAKRGQDVALRCDPISGHVSLFWYQQALGQGPEFLTYFQNEAQLDKSGLPSDRFFAERPEGSVSTLKIQRTQQEDSAVYLCASSSPTRTGGTEAFFGQGTRLTVV.

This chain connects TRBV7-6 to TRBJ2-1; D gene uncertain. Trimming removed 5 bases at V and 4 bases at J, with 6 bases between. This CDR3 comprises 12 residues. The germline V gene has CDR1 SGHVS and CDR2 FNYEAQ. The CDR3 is CASSEYYNEQFF. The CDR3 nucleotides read TGTGCCAGCAGCGAGTATTACAATGAGCAGTTCTTC.